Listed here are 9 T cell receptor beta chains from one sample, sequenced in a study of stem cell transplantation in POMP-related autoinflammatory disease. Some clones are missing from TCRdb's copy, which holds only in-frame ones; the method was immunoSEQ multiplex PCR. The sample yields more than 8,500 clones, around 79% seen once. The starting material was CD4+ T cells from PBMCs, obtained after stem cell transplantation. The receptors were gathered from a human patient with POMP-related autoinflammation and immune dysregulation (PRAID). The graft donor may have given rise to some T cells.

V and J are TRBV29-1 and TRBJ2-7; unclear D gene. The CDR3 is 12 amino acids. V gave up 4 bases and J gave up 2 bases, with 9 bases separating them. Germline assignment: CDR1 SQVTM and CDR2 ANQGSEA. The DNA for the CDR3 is TGCAGCGTTGGTACCAGCCCCTACGAGCAGTACTTC. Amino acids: CSVGTSPYEQYF.

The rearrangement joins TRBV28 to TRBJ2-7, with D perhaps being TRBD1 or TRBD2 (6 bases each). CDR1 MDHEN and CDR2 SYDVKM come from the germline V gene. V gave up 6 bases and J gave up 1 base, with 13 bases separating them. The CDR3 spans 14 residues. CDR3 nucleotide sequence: TGTGCCAGCAGGGGAAGGGGGGTTTCCTACGAGCAGTACTTC. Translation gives CASRGRGVSYEQYF.

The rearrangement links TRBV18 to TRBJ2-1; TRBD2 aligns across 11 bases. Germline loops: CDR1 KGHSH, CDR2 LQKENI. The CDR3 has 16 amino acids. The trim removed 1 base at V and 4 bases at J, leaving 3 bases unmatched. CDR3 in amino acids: CASSPLAGGQYNEQFF. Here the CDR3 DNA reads TGTGCCAGCTCACCACTAGCGGGAGGGCAATACAATGAGCAGTTCTTC. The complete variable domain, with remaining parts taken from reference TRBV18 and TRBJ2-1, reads NAGVMQNPRHLVRRRGQEARLRCSPMKGHSHVYWYRQLPEEGLKFMVYLQKENIIDESGMPKERFSAEFPKEGPSILRIQQVVRGDSAAYFCASSPLAGGQYNEQFFGPGTRLTVL.

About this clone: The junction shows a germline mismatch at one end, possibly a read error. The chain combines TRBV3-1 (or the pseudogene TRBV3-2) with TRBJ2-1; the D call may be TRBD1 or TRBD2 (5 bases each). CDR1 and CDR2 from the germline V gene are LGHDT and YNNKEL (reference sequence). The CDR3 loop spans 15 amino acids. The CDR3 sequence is CASSQAGRSHNEQFF. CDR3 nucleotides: TGTGCCAGCAGCCAAGCGGGGCGCTCCCACAATGAGCAGTTCTTC.

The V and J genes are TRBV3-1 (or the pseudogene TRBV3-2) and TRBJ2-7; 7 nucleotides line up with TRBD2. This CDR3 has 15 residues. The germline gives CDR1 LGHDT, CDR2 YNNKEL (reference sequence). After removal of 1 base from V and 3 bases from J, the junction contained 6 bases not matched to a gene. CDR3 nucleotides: TGTGCCAGCAGCCAAGGGGCTAGCGGAGGCTACGAGCAGTACTTC. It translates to CASSQGASGGYEQYF.

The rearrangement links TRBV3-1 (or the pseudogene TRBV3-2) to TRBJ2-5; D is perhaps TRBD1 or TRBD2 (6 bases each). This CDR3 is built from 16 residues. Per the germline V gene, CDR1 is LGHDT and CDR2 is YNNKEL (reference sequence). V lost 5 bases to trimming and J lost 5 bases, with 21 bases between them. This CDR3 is CASSAPGVGGRETQYF. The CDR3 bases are TGTGCCAGCAGCGCCCCGGGGGTCGGGGGCCGGGAGACCCAGTACTTC.

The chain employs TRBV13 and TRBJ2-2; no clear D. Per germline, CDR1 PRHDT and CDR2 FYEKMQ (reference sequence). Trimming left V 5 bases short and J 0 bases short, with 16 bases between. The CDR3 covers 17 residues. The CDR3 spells CASSPPYLQANTGELFF. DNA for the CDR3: TGTGCCAGCAGCCCCCCATATTTACAAGCGAACACCGGGGAGCTGTTTTTT.

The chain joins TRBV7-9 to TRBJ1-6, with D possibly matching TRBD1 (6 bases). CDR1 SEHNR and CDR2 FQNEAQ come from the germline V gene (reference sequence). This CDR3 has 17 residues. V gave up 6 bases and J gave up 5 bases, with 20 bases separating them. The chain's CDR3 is CASSFLLRGSDNSPLHF. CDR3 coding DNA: TGTGCCAGCAGTTTTTTACTCAGGGGATCGGATAATTCACCCCTCCACTTT. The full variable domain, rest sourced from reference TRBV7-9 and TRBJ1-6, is DTGVSQNPRHKITKRGQNVTFRCDPISEHNRLYWYRQTLGQGPEFLTYFQNEAQLEKSRLLSDRFSAERPKGSFSTLEIQRTEQGDSAMYLCASSFLLRGSDNSPLHFGNGTRLTVT.

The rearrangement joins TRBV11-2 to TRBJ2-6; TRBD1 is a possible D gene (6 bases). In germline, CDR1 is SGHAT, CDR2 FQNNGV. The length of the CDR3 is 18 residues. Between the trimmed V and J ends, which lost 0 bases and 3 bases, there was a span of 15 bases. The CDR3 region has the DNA TGTGCCAGCAGCTTAGATCGGGGCAGGGGAAATGGGGCCAACGTCCTGACTTTC. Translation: CASSLDRGRGNGANVLTF.